Below, one T cell receptor (beta chain) is given with its context. What it recognizes is unknown. Germline CDR1 is SGHDT and CDR2 is YYEEEE. There are 14 residues in the CDR3. V was pared by 4 bases and J by 6 bases, with 16 bases between. The data belong to a study of cytomegalovirus exposure and HLA in healthy donors. Study results and limitations: In a later analysis, DRB1 alleles had the most associated TCRs; HLA-C alleles the fewest. A later analysis appeared to link common viral pathogens to several of the most significant clusters. Most of the TCR beta V segments (in an earlier analysis) were productive either about 87% or about 30% of the time.

Both 60 Vbeta primers and 13 Jbeta primers went into the PCR. The repertoire was sequenced with immunoSEQ multiplex PCR; TCRdb's copy has only in-frame clones and lacks some. The sample has about 120,000 clones, 74% seen once. The sample comprised PBMCs. The TCR comes from a woman between 40 and 55 years old in good health and CMV-seropositive. The rearrangement links TRBV5-6 to TRBJ1-2; TRBD1 might be the D (5 bases). The CDR3 loop is CASSHVRGVDGYTF. The CDR3 bases are TGTGCCAGCAGCCACGTACGGGGGGTCGATGGCTACACCTTC.